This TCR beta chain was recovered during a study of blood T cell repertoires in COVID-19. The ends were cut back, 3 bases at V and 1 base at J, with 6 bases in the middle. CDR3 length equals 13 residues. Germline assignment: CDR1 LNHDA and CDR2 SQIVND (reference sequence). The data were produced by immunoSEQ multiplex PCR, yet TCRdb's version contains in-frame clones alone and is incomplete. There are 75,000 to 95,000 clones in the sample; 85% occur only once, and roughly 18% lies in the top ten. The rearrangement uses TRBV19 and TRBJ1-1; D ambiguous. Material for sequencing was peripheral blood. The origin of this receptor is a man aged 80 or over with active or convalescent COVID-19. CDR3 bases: TGTGCCAGTAGTATGTCCCGGAACACTGAAGCTTTCTTT. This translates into CASSMSRNTEAFF.